These 25 T cell receptor beta chains originate from one sample sequenced in a study of cytomegalovirus exposure and HLA in healthy donors. The PCR ran on 60 Vbeta and 13 Jbeta primers. Measured with immunoSEQ multiplex PCR; TCRdb has only the in-frame clones, and not every one. This repertoire includes approximately 76,000 clones. Sequenced: PBMCs. Receptor source: a man aged 18 to 29 in good health and CMV-seropositive.

The chain has TRBV19 and TRBJ1-6, with TRBD1 matching 9 bases. CDR1 and CDR2 from the germline V gene are LNHDA and SQIVND (reference sequence). V lost 5 bases to trimming and J lost 15 bases; unmatched junction nucleotides: 17. This CDR3 is built from 16 residues. The CDR3 nucleotides read TGTGCCAGTAGTCCCCGGACAGGGGCGCCCGGGGGGTTCCTCCACTTT. This gives the protein CASSPRTGAPGGFLHF.

The chain employs TRBV6-1 and TRBJ2-5, with 9 positions matching TRBD2. Germline CDR1 MNHNS, CDR2 SASEGT. V lost 1 base, J lost 1 base, and 4 bases stayed unmatched. The CDR3 has 16 residues. The CDR3 DNA sequence: TGTGCCAGCAGTGAAGGATTACTAGCGGGCCAAGAGACCCAGTACTTC. Its translation is CASSEGLLAGQETQYF.

The V call is TRBV19, the J call TRBJ2-7; TRBD1 matches 7 bases. The CDR3 covers 14 residues. V lost 4 bases and J lost 2; bases outside the gene matches: 5. Germline CDR1 is LNHDA and CDR2 is SQIVND (reference sequence). CDR3 amino acids: CASSNGRGTYEQYF. The CDR3 coding sequence is TGTGCCAGTAGTAACGGCAGGGGGACCTACGAGCAGTACTTC.

This sequence joins TRBV27 and TRBJ1-6, with D unclear. Looked up from germline, CDR1 is MNHEY and CDR2 is SMNVEV (reference sequence). The CDR3 spans 13 residues. Trimming shortened V by 8 bases and J by 7 bases, and 12 bases separated the two germline ends. CDR3 sequence (DNA): TGTGCCAGCGGGCCAGCGGGAAATTCACCCCTCCACTTT. Translation: CASGPAGNSPLHF.

The chain employs TRBV19 and TRBJ2-1; the match to TRBD1 covers 7 bases. This CDR3 has 16 residues. Looked up from germline, CDR1 is LNHDA and CDR2 is SQIVND (reference sequence). Trimming removed 1 base from V and 2 bases from J; junction bases left unmatched: 5. CDR3 DNA sequence: TGTGCCAGTAGTATAGTCCTCGGGACAGCCTACAATGAGCAGTTCTTC. Amino acid sequence: CASSIVLGTAYNEQFF.

The chain employs TRBV2 and TRBJ2-5, with a tentative D call TRBD2 (6 bases). The CDR3 covers 13 residues. V was clipped by 7 bases and J by 0 bases, with 9 bases between them. The germline V gene encodes CDR1 SNHLY and CDR2 FYNNEI. The chain's CDR3 is CASNLAYQETQYF. In DNA, the CDR3 is TGTGCCAGCAACCTAGCGTACCAAGAGACCCAGTACTTC.

V is TRBV9 and J is TRBJ2-7, with 10 bases identical to TRBD1. Trimming took 2 bases from V and 4 from J; bases not matched to a gene: 9. Germline assignment: CDR1 SGDLS and CDR2 YYNGEE. This CDR3 region has 16 residues. CDR3 amino acids: CASSVARDRGRYEQYF. The CDR3 DNA reads TGTGCCAGCAGCGTTGCTCGGGACAGGGGACGGTACGAGCAGTACTTC. Variable domain in full (rest from reference TRBV9 and TRBJ2-7): DSGVTQTPKHLITATGQRVTLRCSPRSGDLSVYWYQQSLDQGLQFLIQYYNGEERAKGNILERFSAQQFPDLHSELNLSSLELGDSALYFCASSVARDRGRYEQYFGPGTRLTVT.

The V and J genes are TRBV9 and TRBJ2-1, with 7 bases matching TRBD2. Germline-derived CDR1 and CDR2 are SGDLS and YYNGEE. There are 16 residues in the CDR3. V shed 3 bases, J shed 0 bases, and the junction held 6 bases outside the gene matches. The CDR3 is CASSGLGGSSYNEQFF. The CDR3 nucleotides are TGTGCCAGCAGCGGGCTGGGAGGGAGCTCCTACAATGAGCAGTTCTTC.

This sequence joins TRBV5-1 and TRBJ1-1; a weak D match, TRBD1 (5 bases). This CDR3 contains 16 residues. Trimming removed 0 bases at V and 6 bases at J, with 18 bases between. Germline loops: CDR1 SGHRS, CDR2 YFSETQ. CDR3 residues: CASSLVTRGGLAEAFF. CDR3 DNA sequence: TGCGCCAGCAGCTTGGTCACGCGGGGGGGTCTTGCTGAAGCTTTCTTT.

The chain combines TRBV6-1 with TRBJ2-2; possible D gene TRBD1, 6 bases. The CDR3 contains 14 residues. The germline V and J ends were trimmed by 7 bases and 4 bases, with 13 bases remaining between them. CDR1 and CDR2 from the germline V gene are MNHNS and SASEGT. CDR3 bases: TGTGCCAGCAAGAAGGGGGAGAGCACCGGGGAGCTGTTTTTT. The encoded protein is CASKKGESTGELFF.

The chain has TRBV27 and TRBJ1-5; TRBD1 might be the D (6 bases). Germline CDR1 and CDR2: MNHEY and SMNVEV (reference sequence). The CDR3 runs to 14 residues. V lost 3 bases, J lost 6 bases, and 12 bases lay in between. The CDR3 is CASSFQTGIQPQHF. CDR3 nucleotide sequence: TGTGCCAGCAGTTTTCAAACAGGGATTCAGCCCCAGCATTTT.

The chain is built from TRBV7-9 and TRBJ1-1; TRBD1 is a possible D gene (5 bases). Per the germline V gene, CDR1 is SEHNR and CDR2 is FQNEAQ (reference sequence). This CDR3 spans 15 amino acids. V lost 3 bases and J 4 bases, leaving 15 bases between the germline ends. The CDR3 DNA follows: TGTGCCAGCAGCTTTCTTTCAGGGCCCTCCACTGAAGCTTTCTTT. Its protein product is CASSFLSGPSTEAFF. The entire variable domain, with the rest obtained from reference TRBV7-9 and TRBJ1-1, is as follows: DTGVSQNPRHKITKRGQNVTFRCDPISEHNRLYWYRQTLGQGPEFLTYFQNEAQLEKSRLLSDRFSAERPKGSFSTLEIQRTEQGDSAMYLCASSFLSGPSTEAFFGQGTRLTVV.

The chain has TRBV4-2 and TRBJ2-2; 8 bases are shared with TRBD2. V shed 3 bases and J 10 bases; nucleotides not matched to a gene: 4. CDR1 is LGHNA, CDR2 YNFKEQ, per germline. This CDR3 spans 13 amino acids. This CDR3 reads CASSHSGGVELFF. CDR3 DNA sequence: TGTGCCAGCAGCCATTCCGGGGGGGTGGAGCTGTTTTTT.

Comments on this clone: Different DNA sequences within this sample yield the same CDR3. The rearrangement joins TRBV5-1 to TRBJ2-5, with D uncertain. Germline CDR1 reads SGHRS; CDR2 reads YFSETQ. The V gene lost 0 bases and the J gene lost 4 bases, with 4 bases spanning the gap. The CDR3 consists of 12 residues. The CDR3 sequence is CASSLAGETQYF. In nucleotides, the CDR3 is TGCGCCAGCAGCTTGGCCGGAGAGACCCAGTACTTC. The full variable domain, with the rest looked up from reference TRBV5-1 and TRBJ2-5, is KAGVTQTPRYLIKTRGQQVTLSCSPISGHRSVSWYQQTPGQGLQFLFEYFSETQRNKGNFPGRFSGRQFSNSRSEMNVSTLELGDSALYLCASSLAGETQYFGPGTRLLVL.

The V call is TRBV12-5, the J call TRBJ1-2; D may be TRBD1 (5 bases). The CDR3 sequence is 15 residues long. With 6 bases removed from V and 7 bases from J, the gap between germline ends came to 21 bases. CDR1 LGHNT and CDR2 FRNRAP come from the germline V gene. The CDR3 nucleotides are TGTGCTAGTGGCACCGCAGGGAAGGGGTCGGGTGGCTACACCTTC. Protein sequence: CASGTAGKGSGGYTF.

The rearrangement joins TRBV29-1 to TRBJ1-1, with 12 bases lining up with TRBD1. The germline V gene has CDR1 SQVTM and CDR2 ANQGSEA. The length of the CDR3 is 17 residues. The CDR3 loop reads CSALGTGGAWMYGEAFF. DNA of the CDR3: TGCAGTGCCCTCGGGACAGGGGGCGCATGGATGTATGGTGAAGCTTTCTTT.

The chain is built from TRBV6-1 and TRBJ2-4, with 8 bases identical to TRBD1. Trimming at V came to 3 bases and at J to 8 bases, leaving 12 bases not matched to a gene. Germline-derived CDR1 and CDR2 are MNHNS and SASEGT. The CDR3 has 16 amino acids. The chain's CDR3 is CASSEYRGALKYIQYF. CDR3 DNA sequence: TGTGCCAGCAGTGAGTACAGGGGGGCCCTAAAGTACATTCAGTACTTC.

The chain employs TRBV6-6 and TRBJ2-3, with a weak D call TRBD2 (6 bases). Looked up from germline, CDR1 is MNHNY and CDR2 is SVGAGI (reference sequence). Trimming stripped 2 bases from V and 0 bases from J, with 12 bases between. This CDR3 is built from 16 residues. In nucleotides, the CDR3 is TGTGCCAGCAGTTACCCCCGCGGGACTAGCACAGATACGCAGTATTTT. Protein: CASSYPRGTSTDTQYF.

The V gene is TRBV11-3, the J gene TRBJ2-7; 7 bases align to TRBD1. The CDR3 has 16 residues. The germline CDR1 and CDR2 sequences are SGHNT and YENEEA. V was pared by 3 bases and J by 3 bases, with 11 bases of the junction left unmatched. The chain's CDR3 is CASSLGAGTEIYEQYF. In nucleotides, the CDR3 is TGTGCCAGCAGCTTGGGGGCCGGGACAGAGATCTACGAGCAGTACTTC.

The chain links TRBV27 to TRBJ1-6; D remains unclear. Germline V gene sequence: CDR1 MNHEY, CDR2 SMNVEV (reference sequence). Trimming took 5 bases from V and 7 from J, leaving 6 bases between them. The CDR3 has 12 residues. The CDR3 coding sequence is TGTGCCAGCAGTATAGAGAATTCACCCCTCCACTTT. Protein product: CASSIENSPLHF.

The chain couples TRBV18 to TRBJ1-2, with TRBD1 matching 9 bases. This CDR3 is built from 16 residues. Germline V gene sequence: CDR1 KGHSH, CDR2 LQKENI. The junction had 12 bases not matched to a gene; V was cut back by 3 bases and J by 7 bases. In DNA, the CDR3 is TGTGCCAGCTCACCTGCCGGACAGGGGATTAGGAGTGGCTACACCTTC. Translating it yields CASSPAGQGIRSGYTF.

This chain connects TRBV20-1 to TRBJ1-2; D remains unclear. CDR1 is DFQATT and CDR2 is SNEGSKA in the germline V gene (reference sequence). Trimming left V 8 bases short and J 4 bases short, with 11 bases between. The CDR3 runs 11 residues. CDR3 DNA: TGCAGTTGTCAAACTTTCTATGGCTACACCTTC. Protein: CSCQTFYGYTF.

V gene TRBV9 combines with J gene TRBJ1-1, with D possibly being TRBD1 (6 bases). Germline V gene lookup returns CDR1 SGDLS and CDR2 YYNGEE. Trimming stripped 0 bases from V and 12 bases from J, with 12 bases between. The CDR3 has 12 amino acids. The CDR3 nucleotides read TGTGCCAGCAGCGTAGATCAGGGGCGAACTTTCTTT. Translation gives CASSVDQGRTFF.

This chain uses TRBV9 with TRBJ2-7; 9 bases line up with TRBD2. The germline V gene encodes CDR1 SGDLS and CDR2 YYNGEE. The CDR3 is made up of 13 amino acids. V lost 3 bases and J lost 6; bases outside the gene matches: 4. Here the CDR3 reads CASSGAGGIEQYF. The CDR3 DNA reads TGTGCCAGCAGCGGCGCGGGAGGGATCGAGCAGTACTTC.

This rearrangement joins TRBV27 to TRBJ1-5; possibly TRBD1 for D (6 bases). V lost 2 bases to trimming and J lost 4 bases, with 12 bases between them. Germline V gives CDR1 MNHEY, CDR2 SMNVEV (reference sequence). The CDR3 loop spans 15 amino acids. CDR3 protein: CASSLRGGGNQPQHF. In DNA, the CDR3 is TGTGCCAGCAGTTTAAGAGGGGGGGGAAATCAGCCCCAGCATTTT.